The text below deals with one T cell receptor beta chain. Its antigen remains unidentified. There are no base qualities to consult, and no much larger clone falls within one base. The CDR3, cysteine through phenylalanine, is 11 amino acids long. Just CDR3 DNA is preserved here, 33 bases in frame from base 1. Relative to germline, V is 1 base shorter and J is 6 bases shorter, with 4 bases between their ends. CDR1 and CDR2 were assigned from the germline V gene as SGHTA and FQGNSA. During the collection period, no immune events, such as infections, were documented for the healthy donors. Healthy-donor blood repertoires served as a training cohort to calibrate time-dependent variance in a beta-binomial model of T-cell clone differential abundance. There were 10 healthy donors in the training cohort, of whom 3 were female and 7 were male. Donor ages ranged from about 25 to 64 years, with an average of around 43 years. Obtained from a commercial supplier, whole blood was collected from each healthy donor at three time points set around 2 weeks apart. For immunosequencing, genomic DNA was extracted from whole blood that had not been sorted.

This specimen comes from a study of identifying expanded T cells in peripheral blood (dated by TCRdb to the late 2010s). The study in broad terms: Technical replicates were generated by sequencing separate aliquots of the same genomic DNA pool, and four replicates were compared pairwise.

What the work shows at the level of the full study, not this receptor alone: Between technical replicates the binomial model flagged about 1.1 differentially abundant clones, whereas over about 2 weeks the binomial model flagged about 15 and over about four weeks approximately 20. Across all healthy-donor time intervals, the beta-binomial model significantly lowered both the number of clones called differentially abundant and the false-positive rate. In all healthy donors, the variance in clone template counts between samples taken 2 to 3 weeks apart rose significantly as total template count increased. The authors expected that biological variance in healthy repertoires might rise further over much longer intervals, such as months to years.

TCRbeta CDR3 regions were profiled by bias-controlled multiplex PCR amplification of genomic DNA with the immunoSEQ Assay. The published analysis was carried out like this. To quantify the absolute abundance of each unique TCRbeta CDR3 region, the sequences were collapsed and filtered. Two models were used to test differential abundance: a binomial model (Fisher-equivalent) and a beta-binomial model that adds time-dependent variance fitted from healthy donors. Clones with fewer than 5 combined templates were removed, and a clone was called differentially abundant if the clone's Benjamini-Hochberg FDR was below 0.01. Beta-binomial variance was modeled as a function of total template count across the two samples using the form v = (b*log(k)+a)^2. TCRdb obtained this table from immuneACCESS and retained in-frame rearrangements with V and J assigned. These tables miss some clones; where compared with another copy, unresolved V genes account for less than half of the shortfall, and the remainder is unexplained. The DNA gave D and trimming, while V, J and clone size come from that table. This sample gives around 100,000 clones in total; roughly 88% of them show up just once. Approximately 6% of the sample goes to the ten largest clones.

The clonotype was recovered from a person between 18 and 70 years old in good health. Source material: blood. This chain is built from TRBV7-2 and TRBJ2-7; no D gene call is confident. The CDR3 region reads CASSLVAEQYF. The nucleotides read TGTGCCAGCAGCTTAGTCGCCGAGCAGTACTTC.